This entry lists 2 T cell receptor beta chains sequenced from one sample in a study of T-cell memory formation after mild COVID-19. From the 5' RACE reads, TCRdb called clonotypes with MiXCR, one entry per CDR3 protein. The repertoire holds around 390,000 distinct CDR3 sequences, with roughly 15% as singletons. The source material was PBMCs or a T cell subset sorted from them (not recorded which). These receptors were obtained from a man aged 18-30 years who had mild COVID-19 (a few samples of this study predate the infection). Cell type and time point are not known.

The gene calls are TRBV5-1 and TRBJ1-3, with a possible D match to TRBD1 (5 bases). CDR1 is SGHRS, CDR2 YFSETQ, per germline. The CDR3 sequence is 14 residues long. V was clipped by 0 bases and J by 1 base, with 5 bases between them. DNA of the CDR3: TGCGCCAGCAGCTTGGGACAGTCTGGAAACACCATATATTTT. This gives the protein CASSLGQSGNTIYF. The full variable domain, its missing parts supplied by reference TRBV5-1 and TRBJ1-3, is KAGVTQTPRYLIKTRGQQVTLSCSPISGHRSVSWYQQTPGQGLQFLFEYFSETQRNKGNFPGRFSGRQFSNSRSEMNVSTLELGDSALYLCASSLGQSGNTIYFGEGSWLTVV.

The chain is built from TRBV12-3 or TRBV12-4 and TRBJ2-3; D is perhaps TRBD2 (6 bases). The ends were cut back, 3 bases at V and 1 base at J, with 17 bases in the middle. This CDR3 is 17 amino acids long. CDR3 bases: TGTGCCAGCAGTTTTGGAGGGATCCTTGCTGGCACAGATACGCAGTATTTT. This gives the protein CASSFGGILAGTDTQYF.